This T cell receptor (beta chain) was identified in a study of shared clonotypes between healthy human individuals. Looking at the study overall: The study used three CD4 naive, three CD4 memory, two CD8 naive and one CD8 memory plate per donor.

Germline V lookup: CDR1 MDHEN, CDR2 SYDVKM. The CDR3 consists of 14 residues. V was clipped by 5 bases and J by 4 bases; unmatched bases: 5. On this clone itself: The antigen remains unidentified.

Study-level findings and limits: Roughly 5% of naive CD4 clonotypes were shared across a few donors. Sequencing of the sorted subsets was shown by rarefaction to be incomplete despite large depth. Non-shared clonotypes had lower generation probabilities than those shared by all four donors.

Here immunoSEQ multiplex PCR was the method, and the copy in TCRdb shows in-frame clones only, minus some. This sample yields fewer than 3 million clones, of which around 92% are seen a single time; around 0.4% belongs to the top ten. The source is a man aged 18 to 29 in good health. Some clones in this sample may be carry-over from other donors' samples. The genes are TRBV28 and TRBJ2-3, with 8 bases lining up with TRBD2. Source material: naive CD4+ T cells from PBMCs. The subset here: CD45RA+ positively selected. CDR3 nucleotide sequence: TGTGCCAGCAGTCTTAGCGGGGTAGCAGATACGCAGTATTTT. Protein sequence: CASSLSGVADTQYF.